This passage covers 4 T cell receptor beta chains from one sample sequenced in a study of T cells in Graves' hyperthyroidism and ophthalmopathy (dated by TCRdb to about 2019). Library prep was done by multiplex PCR. Reads for this sample came from an Illumina HiSeq 2000. Amplification of TCR beta CDR3 regions was carried out from RNA transcripts. The TCR CDR3 was subjected to a first round of RT-PCR using the HTBI primer set and the Qiagen OneStep RT-PCR kit. TCRdb's own reprocessing of the public reads used fastp at Q25 and MiXCR and kept productive beta chains. One record per CDR3 amino acid sequence lists the most common genes and DNA. The sample data list 700,000 to 850,000 distinct CDR3 sequences, and just over 35% of these were observed just once. The ten largest make up less than 35% of the sample. Sequences were obtained from blood. The receptor set was obtained from a woman aged 40 to 50 with Graves' hyperthyroidism.

This clonotype has a count of ten or more. The J gene is TRBJ1-5, the V gene TRBV7-2, with TRBD1 matching over 8 bases. The CDR3 sequence is 15 residues long. The germline CDR1 and CDR2 sequences are SGHTA and FQGNSA. The ends lost 6 bases at V and 6 bases at J; junction bases unmatched: 10. CDR3 DNA sequence: TGTGCCAGCAGTTCGACAGGGGCAAGTTTTCAGCCCCAGCATTTT. Protein: CASSSTGASFQPQHF.

This clonotype was detected once. At one end the junction does not follow the germline gene, possibly because of a read error. The chain is built from TRBV7-2 and TRBJ2-3, with D unclear. The CDR3 covers 12 residues. Per germline, CDR1 SGHTA and CDR2 FQGNSA. The CDR3 loop is CASSLAGNTQYF. CDR3 bases: TGTGCCAGCAGCTTAGCTGGCAATACGCAGTACTTT.

This clonotype has at least ten counts. V usage is TRBV2 and J usage is TRBJ2-7; weak D call: TRBD1 (6 bases). The germline CDR1 and CDR2 sequences are SNHLY and FYNNEI. The CDR3 length is 15 residues. The V and J ends lost 0 bases and 6 bases respectively, with 15 bases between them. CDR3 protein: CASSEADPGHSEQYF. DNA of the CDR3: TGTGCCAGCAGTGAAGCAGATCCGGGACACAGCGAGCAGTACTTC.

V gene TRBV10-3 combines with J gene TRBJ2-6, with D possibly matching TRBD2 (6 bases). The germline V and J ends were trimmed by 8 bases and 4 bases, with 9 bases remaining between them. Germline-derived CDR1 and CDR2 are ENHRY and SYGVKD. The CDR3 runs 13 residues. The CDR3 protein is CAILGLGANVLTF. The CDR3 coding sequence is TGTGCCATCCTGGGACTCGGGGCCAACGTCCTGACTTTC.